A selection of T cell receptor beta chains follows, all from one sample in a study of early T cells in non-severe SARS-CoV-2 infection. TCRdb re-called the 5' RACE reads with MiXCR, one entry per CDR3 protein. The repertoire consists of more than 50,000 distinct CDR3 sequences, with more than 12% occurring once and the leading ten covering about 9%. The sample was whole blood, taken at baseline. These receptors all stem from an adult who was a healthcare worker with PCR-confirmed SARS-CoV-2 infection or an uninfected control (not recorded which). CDR3s include the opening cysteine and the closing phenylalanine or tryptophan. A D gene is named only where the DNA matches it firmly. The listing skips clone size in some rows; elsewhere it reads once, few, many or a size class.

TRBJ2-7	TRBD2	medium-sized	TRBV12-3/TRBV12-4	CASTLSGSSGEQYF	TGTGCCAGCACCCTTAGCGGGAGTTCCGGCGAGCAGTACTTC
TRBJ2-7	TRBD2	few	TRBV28	CASSSGYSGDSYEQYF	TGTGCCAGCAGTTCGGGATATAGCGGGGACTCCTACGAGCAGTACTTC
TRBJ2-7	TRBD2	few	TRBV12-3/TRBV12-4	CASSIQGTRSSYEQYF	TGTGCCAGCAGTATACAAGGGACTAGGAGCTCCTACGAGCAGTACTTC
TRBJ2-7	.	few	TRBV2	CASSAGVQYF	TGTGCCAGCAGTGCCGGAGTGCAGTACTTC
TRBJ2-7	.	.	TRBV7-9	CASSSPAYEQYF	TGTGCCAGCAGCTCCCCAGCCTACGAGCAGTACTTC
TRBJ1-1	.	.	TRBV18	CASSPRQNTEAFF	TGTGCCAGCTCACCTCGGCAGAACACTGAAGCTTTCTTT
TRBJ2-7	.	.	TRBV20-1	CSAPQGGTHSGEQYF	TGCAGTGCTCCCCAAGGGGGGACACACTCCGGGGAGCAGTACTTC
TRBJ1-5	.	.	TRBV20-1	CSASGDEDQPQHF	TGCAGTGCGTCCGGGGACGAGGATCAGCCCCAGCATTTT
TRBJ1-5	.	.	TRBV6-1	CASSERGFAGNQPQHF	TGTGCCAGCAGTGAACGCGGGTTCGCCGGTAATCAGCCCCAGCATTTT
TRBJ1-2	TRBD1	.	TRBV4-1	CASSQTPTGANYGYTF	TGCGCCAGCAGCCAAACTCCGACAGGGGCTAACTATGGCTACACCTTC
TRBJ2-1	TRBD2	.	TRBV20-1	CSTPGLAGGDVYNEQFF	TGCAGTACGCCGGGACTAGCGGGAGGGGACGTCTACAATGAGCAGTTCTTC
TRBJ2-4	.	few	TRBV20-1	CSARDLGGGDIQYF	TGCAGTGCTAGAGATCTAGGGGGCGGGGACATTCAGTACTTC
TRBJ2-7	TRBD1	once	TRBV20-1	CSARRDRGPFGYEQYF	TGCAGTGCTCGCCGGGACAGGGGCCCTTTTGGTTACGAGCAGTACTTC
TRBJ2-3	TRBD1	few	TRBV28	CASSLNPPGQGRTDTQYF	TGTGCCAGCAGTTTAAATCCACCGGGACAGGGTAGGACAGATACGCAGTATTTT
TRBJ1-6	.	.	TRBV30	CAWSVRGLFNSPLHF	TGTGCCTGGAGTGTAAGAGGACTGTTCAATTCACCCCTCCACTTT
TRBJ1-6	TRBD1	few	TRBV5-1	CASSVAPDRGKSPLHF	TGCGCCAGCAGCGTCGCCCCGGACAGGGGTAAATCACCCCTCCACTTT
TRBJ1-1	.	.	TRBV12-3/TRBV12-4	CASSSFEANTEAFF	TGTGCCAGCAGTTCCTTTGAGGCGAACACTGAAGCTTTCTTT
TRBJ2-7	TRBD2	few	TRBV29-1	CSVFPASGTYEQYF	TGCAGCGTTTTTCCCGCTAGCGGGACTTACGAGCAGTACTTC
TRBJ2-1	TRBD2	.	TRBV20-1	CSARAPGTSGAYNEQFF	TGCAGTGCTAGAGCCCCCGGGACTAGCGGGGCATACAATGAGCAGTTCTTC
TRBJ2-2	.	.	TRBV7-8	CASRAPGFPGELFF	TGTGCCAGCAGGGCCCCCGGGTTCCCCGGGGAGCTGTTTTTT
TRBJ2-3	TRBD2	.	TRBV18	CASSPASGSRDTQYF	TGTGCCAGCTCACCGGCTAGCGGGAGTAGGGATACGCAGTATTTT
TRBJ1-1	.	.	TRBV20-1	CSAKGWEGTEAFF	TGCAGTGCGAAAGGGTGGGAGGGCACTGAAGCTTTCTTT
TRBJ2-5	.	.	TRBV11-2	CASSLMQRVLETQYF	TGTGCCAGCAGCTTAATGCAGCGAGTTTTAGAGACCCAGTACTTC
TRBJ2-3	.	few	TRBV5-1	CASSQDAGPQYF	TGCGCCAGCAGTCAAGACGCTGGGCCGCAGTATTTT
TRBJ1-1	.	few	TRBV28	CASSQPRGLNTEAFF	TGTGCCAGCAGTCAACCCCGGGGACTGAACACTGAAGCTTTCTTT
TRBJ1-5	.	many	TRBV12-3/TRBV12-4	CASSFEASNQPQHF	TGTGCCAGCAGTTTTGAGGCCTCCAATCAGCCCCAGCATTTT
TRBJ2-7	.	few	TRBV29-1	CSVGEDVLLEQYF	TGCAGCGTTGGGGAGGACGTCCTACTCGAGCAGTACTTC
TRBJ2-5	.	.	TRBV20-1	CSALREETQYF	TGCAGTGCACTGAGAGAAGAGACCCAGTACTTC
TRBJ2-1	TRBD1	.	TRBV10-3	CAIPGQGPNEQFF	TGTGCCATCCCGGGACAGGGCCCCAATGAGCAGTTCTTC
TRBJ1-5	.	few	TRBV7-2	CASSPSPRSYNQPQHF	TGTGCCAGCAGCCCTTCTCCGAGGAGCTACAATCAGCCCCAGCATTTT
TRBJ2-1	.	many	TRBV5-6	CASSPGLSYNEQFF	TGTGCCAGCAGCCCAGGACTCTCCTACAATGAGCAGTTCTTC
TRBJ2-5	.	.	TRBV2	CASMVRRLGETQYF	TGTGCCAGCATGGTTAGGAGGTTGGGCGAGACCCAGTACTTC
TRBJ1-1	.	.	TRBV10-1	CASQRMNTEAFF	TGCGCCAGCCAGCGGATGAACACTGAAGCTTTCTTT
TRBJ2-7	.	few	TRBV20-1	CSVRSGHEQYF	TGCAGTGTACGCTCCGGACACGAGCAGTACTTC
TRBJ2-4	TRBD1	few	TRBV7-2	CASSATGNIQYF	TGTGCCAGCAGCGCGACAGGGAACATTCAGTACTTC
TRBJ2-7	TRBD1	many	TRBV18	CASAPGQGFYEQYF	TGTGCCAGCGCCCCCGGACAGGGTTTCTACGAGCAGTACTTC
TRBJ2-3	.	few	TRBV27	CASRPLNTDTQYF	TGTGCCAGCAGACCTTTGAACACAGATACGCAGTATTTT
TRBJ2-5	.	.	TRBV4-1	CASSQSGGQAQETQYF	TGCGCCAGCAGCCAATCCGGCGGGCAGGCCCAAGAGACCCAGTACTTC
TRBJ2-7	.	few	TRBV11-2	CASSLVGGSYEQYF	TGTGCCAGCAGCTTAGTTGGGGGAAGCTACGAGCAGTACTTC
TRBJ2-7	.	.	TRBV5-1	CASSEEITSYEQYF	TGCGCCAGCAGCGAAGAGATTACCTCCTACGAGCAGTACTTC
TRBJ2-3	.	.	TRBV28	CASSEAVTDTQYF	TGTGCCAGCAGTGAAGCGGTCACAGATACGCAGTATTTT
TRBJ2-7	TRBD1	.	TRBV20-1	CSARGQGGNEQYF	TGCAGTGCTAGAGGACAGGGTGGTAACGAGCAGTACTTC
TRBJ1-1	TRBD1	.	TRBV19	CASSQGAYTEAFF	TGTGCCAGTTCACAGGGGGCGTACACTGAAGCTTTCTTT
TRBJ2-2	.	.	TRBV5-4	CASSTLGGTGELFF	TGTGCCAGCAGCACCCTGGGCGGCACCGGGGAGCTGTTTTTT
TRBJ2-1	.	.	TRBV5-6	CASSAGASYNEQFF	TGTGCCAGCAGCGCCGGGGCCTCCTACAATGAGCAGTTCTTC
TRBJ2-6	.	few	TRBV30	CAWRGLSSGANVLTF	TGTGCTTGGAGGGGCCTGAGCTCTGGGGCCAACGTCCTGACTTTC
TRBJ2-7	.	few	TRBV12-3/TRBV12-4	CASSFTPGNSYEQYF	TGTGCCAGCAGTTTCACCCCAGGGAACTCCTACGAGCAGTACTTC
TRBJ2-4	.	.	TRBV29-1	CSVRTGVLAKNIQYF	TGCAGCGTGAGAACGGGGGTGCTAGCCAAAAACATTCAGTACTTC
TRBJ1-4	.	.	TRBV4-1	CASSSRTVATNEKLFF	TGCGCCAGCAGCTCCCGGACGGTCGCAACTAATGAAAAACTGTTTTTT
TRBJ2-2	.	once	TRBV6-5	CASRLEAGELFF	TGTGCCAGCAGACTAGAGGCCGGGGAGCTGTTTTTT
TRBJ2-3	TRBD1	.	TRBV12-3/TRBV12-4	CASSSGQGRADTQYF	TGTGCCAGCAGTTCCGGACAGGGCAGAGCAGATACGCAGTATTTT
TRBJ2-5	TRBD1	.	TRBV20-1	CSAQPGQGAGTQYF	TGCAGTGCCCAACCGGGACAGGGGGCCGGGACCCAGTACTTC
TRBJ1-2	TRBD1	.	TRBV19	CASIRDSYNYGYTF	TGTGCCAGTATTCGGGACAGCTACAACTATGGCTACACCTTC
TRBJ2-3	.	.	TRBV29-1	CSVATLNTDTQYF	TGCAGCGTTGCCACCCTAAACACAGATACGCAGTATTTT
TRBJ1-1	.	.	TRBV5-1	CASSTGGDTEAFF	TGCGCCAGCAGCACAGGCGGCGACACTGAAGCTTTCTTT
TRBJ1-5	.	.	TRBV10-2	CASSSGPGGSNQPQHF	TGCGCCAGCAGTTCAGGCCCGGGGGGGAGCAATCAGCCCCAGCATTTT